The source of this T cell receptor (beta chain) is a study of blood T cell repertoires in COVID-19. Study background: Samples came from the United States, Italy and Spain, spanning acute and convalescent COVID-19. PBMCs, B-cell-depleted T cells, or T cells provided the cDNA or gDNA that made up the material.

In Seattle, patients joined the study during active infection and were tracked longitudinally. Source study methods: Reference gene primer amplification gave nucleated cell count estimates. Libraries were prepared by immunoSEQ multiplex PCR; TCRdb keeps only in-frame clonotypes and omits some of them. From that table come the V and J calls and clone size; the DNA was used to work out D and trimming. The table shows almost 250,000 clones, with roughly 86% occurring only once. The V gene end was trimmed by 6 bases and the J gene end by 5 bases; junction bases not matched to a gene: 1. The CDR3 spans 12 residues.

Material for sequencing was peripheral blood. The chain couples TRBV12-3 or TRBV12-4 to TRBJ1-5; 7 bases align to TRBD1. The receptor comes from a woman older than 75 with COVID-19, enrolled during active disease. CDR3 region: CASSRGDQPQHF. The CDR3, as DNA: TGTGCCAGCAGCAGGGGGGATCAGCCCCAGCATTTT.